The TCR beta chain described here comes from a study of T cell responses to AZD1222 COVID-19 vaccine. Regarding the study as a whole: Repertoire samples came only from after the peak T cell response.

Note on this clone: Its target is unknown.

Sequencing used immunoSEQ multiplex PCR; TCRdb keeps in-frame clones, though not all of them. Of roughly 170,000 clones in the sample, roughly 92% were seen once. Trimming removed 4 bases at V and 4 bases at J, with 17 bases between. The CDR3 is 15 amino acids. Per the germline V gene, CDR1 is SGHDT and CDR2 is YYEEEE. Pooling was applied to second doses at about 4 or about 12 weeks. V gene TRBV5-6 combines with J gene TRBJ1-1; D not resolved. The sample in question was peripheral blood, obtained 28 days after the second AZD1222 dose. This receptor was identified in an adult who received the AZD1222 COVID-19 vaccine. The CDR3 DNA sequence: TGTGCCAGCAGCCCAACATTGAATTTGGGCACTGAAGCTTTCTTT. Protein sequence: CASSPTLNLGTEAFF.